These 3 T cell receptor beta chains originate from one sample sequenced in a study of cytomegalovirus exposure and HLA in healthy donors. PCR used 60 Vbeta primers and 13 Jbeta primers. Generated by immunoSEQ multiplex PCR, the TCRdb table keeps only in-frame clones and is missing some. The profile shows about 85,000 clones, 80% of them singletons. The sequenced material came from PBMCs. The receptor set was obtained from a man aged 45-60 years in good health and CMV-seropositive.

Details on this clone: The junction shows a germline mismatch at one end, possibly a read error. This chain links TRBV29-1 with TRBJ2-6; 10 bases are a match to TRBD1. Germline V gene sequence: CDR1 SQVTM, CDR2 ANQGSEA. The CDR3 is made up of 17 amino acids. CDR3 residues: CSVHRGTGDSGANGLTF. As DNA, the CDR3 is TGCAGCGTGCATAGGGGGACAGGGGATTCTGGGGCCAACGGCCTGACTTTC.

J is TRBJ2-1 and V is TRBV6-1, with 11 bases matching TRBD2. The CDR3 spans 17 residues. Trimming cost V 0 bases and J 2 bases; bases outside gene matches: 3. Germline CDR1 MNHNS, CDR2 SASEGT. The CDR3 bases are TGTGCCAGCAGTGAAGCACGACTAGCGGGGCCCTACAATGAGCAGTTCTTC. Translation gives CASSEARLAGPYNEQFF.

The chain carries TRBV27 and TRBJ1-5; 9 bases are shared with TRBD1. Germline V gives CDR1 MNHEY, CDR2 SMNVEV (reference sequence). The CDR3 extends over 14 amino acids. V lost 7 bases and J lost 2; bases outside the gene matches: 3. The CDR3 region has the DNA TGTGCCAGCACCCGGACAGGGGGCAATCAGCCCCAGCATTTT. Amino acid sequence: CASTRTGGNQPQHF.